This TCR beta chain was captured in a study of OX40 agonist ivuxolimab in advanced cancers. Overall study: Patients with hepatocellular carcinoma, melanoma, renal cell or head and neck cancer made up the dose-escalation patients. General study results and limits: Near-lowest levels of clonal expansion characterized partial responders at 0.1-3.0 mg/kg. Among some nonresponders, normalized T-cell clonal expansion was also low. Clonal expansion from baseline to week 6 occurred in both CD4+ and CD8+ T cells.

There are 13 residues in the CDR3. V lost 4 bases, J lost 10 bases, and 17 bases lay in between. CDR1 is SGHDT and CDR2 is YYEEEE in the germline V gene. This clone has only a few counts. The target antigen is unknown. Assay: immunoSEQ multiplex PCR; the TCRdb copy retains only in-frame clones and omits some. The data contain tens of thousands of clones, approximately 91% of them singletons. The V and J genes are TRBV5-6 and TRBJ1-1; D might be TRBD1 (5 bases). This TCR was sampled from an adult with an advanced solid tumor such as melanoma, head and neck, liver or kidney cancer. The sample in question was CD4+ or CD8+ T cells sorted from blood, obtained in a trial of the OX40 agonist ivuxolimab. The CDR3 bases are TGTGCCAGCAGCCAGCCGGGGGAGGTCAGAGCTTTCTTT. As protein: CASSQPGEVRAFF.